This T cell receptor beta chain was obtained from a study of blood T cell repertoires in COVID-19. Trimming removed 0 bases at V and 7 bases at J, with 10 bases between. The CDR3 spans 14 residues. The germline gives CDR1 GTSNPN, CDR2 SVGIG (reference sequence). Sequencing was performed with immunoSEQ multiplex PCR; in TCRdb, only in-frame clones are kept and a portion is missing. This sample has roughly 430,000 clones, with around nine tenths found just once. This chain uses TRBV30 with TRBJ1-6; D not certain. Sequencing was carried out using PBMCs or T cells enriched from blood (not recorded which). The receptor was derived from a woman aged 18-35 years who had been exposed to COVID-19. The CDR3 nucleotides are TGTGCCTGGAGTGTACAAAGCGGAAATTCACCCCTCCACTTT. Residues: CAWSVQSGNSPLHF. The full variable domain, completed using reference TRBV30 and TRBJ1-6, is SQTIHQWPATLVQPVGSPLSLECTVEGTSNPNLYWYRQAAGRGLQLLFYSVGIGQISSEVPQNLSASRPQDRQFILSSKKLLLSDSGFYLCAWSVQSGNSPLHFGNGTRLTVT.